These T cell receptor beta chains were read from a single sample in a study of Ad26.COV2.S vaccination and SARS-CoV-2 variants. Assay used: immunoSEQ multiplex PCR; TCRdb lists only in-frame clones, some missing. The sample lists roughly 420,000 clones; nearly 90% were seen once. The sequences come from peripheral blood, collected in a trial of Ad26.COV2.S vaccine versus placebo. The receptors come from a person aged 18-60 years who received the Ad26.COV2.S COVID-19 vaccine or a placebo. CDR3s include the opening cysteine and the closing phenylalanine or tryptophan. The D gene is left open where the match is weak. The listing skips clone size in some rows; elsewhere it reads once, few, many or a size class.

clone size | D gene | J gene | V gene | CDR3 protein | CDR3 DNA
. | . | TRBJ2-2 | TRBV10-2 | CASQGNTGELFF | TGCGCCAGCCAGGGTAACACCGGGGAGCTGTTTTTT
. | . | TRBJ2-1 | TRBV24-1 | CATGQLGDEQFF | TGTGCCACCGGGCAACTAGGCGATGAGCAGTTCTTC
. | . | TRBJ1-1 | TRBV12-3/TRBV12-4 | CASRRQPNTEAFF | TGTGCCAGCAGGCGACAGCCGAACACTGAAGCTTTCTTT
. | . | TRBJ2-2 | TRBV7-2 | CASSLPRGNTGELFF | TGTGCCAGCAGCCTGCCCCGGGGGAACACCGGGGAGCTGTTTTTT
. | TRBD1 | TRBJ1-2 | TRBV6-2/TRBV6-3 | CASSQGAGYTF | TGTGCCAGCAGCCAGGGGGCTGGCTACACCTTC
. | . | TRBJ2-3 | TRBV9 | CASSVAGQITDTQYF | TGTGCCAGCAGCGTAGCCGGACAGATCACAGATACGCAGTATTTT
. | TRBD1 | TRBJ2-7 | TRBV28 | CASSSPGQGWYEQYF | TGTGCCAGCAGTTCCCCGGGACAGGGATGGTACGAGCAGTACTTC
. | TRBD1 | TRBJ1-1 | TRBV19 | CASSPRTGGYTEAFF | TGTGCCAGTAGTCCGCGGACAGGGGGATACACTGAAGCTTTCTTT
. | . | TRBJ2-2 | TRBV4-3 | CASSQIAEGAGELFF | TGCGCCAGCAGCCAGATAGCGGAAGGGGCCGGGGAGCTGTTTTTT
. | TRBD2 | TRBJ2-1 | TRBV2 | CASSGGLAGPNEQFF | TGTGCCAGCTCCGGGGGACTAGCGGGGCCAAATGAGCAGTTCTTC
. | . | TRBJ2-7 | TRBV7-9 | CASSPVTYEQYF | TGTGCCAGCAGCCCGGTGACTTACGAGCAGTACTTC
. | TRBD2 | TRBJ2-1 | TRBV19 | CASSILRTSGSYEQFF | TGTGCCAGTAGTATCCTCCGGACTAGCGGGAGCTATGAGCAGTTCTTC
. | . | TRBJ1-2 | TRBV12-3/TRBV12-4 | CASSKDYGYTF | TGTGCCAGCAGCAAGGACTATGGCTACACCTTC
. | . | TRBJ2-2 | TRBV5-4 | CASSRVGESTGELFF | TGTGCCAGCAGCCGGGTAGGGGAGAGCACCGGGGAGCTGTTTTTT
. | TRBD2 | TRBJ2-1 | TRBV6-6 | CASMGREVPAYNEQFF | TGTGCCTCCATGGGGCGGGAGGTTCCCGCCTACAATGAGCAGTTCTTC
. | . | TRBJ2-3 | TRBV7-2 | CASSLEGGGGTDTQYF | TGTGCCAGCAGCTTAGAGGGGGGAGGGGGCACAGATACGCAGTATTTT
. | . | TRBJ2-5 | TRBV5-1 | CASSLYQGRETQYF | TGCGCCAGCAGCTTATACCAGGGGAGGGAGACCCAGTACTTC
. | TRBD1 | TRBJ1-5 | TRBV11-1 | CASSKDRDSNQPQHF | TGTGCCAGCAGCAAAGACAGGGATAGCAATCAGCCCCAGCATTTT
. | . | TRBJ1-1 | TRBV4-2 | CASSQDLGAGTEAFF | TGTGCCAGCAGCCAAGATCTGGGGGCTGGGACTGAAGCTTTCTTT
. | . | TRBJ2-7 | TRBV19 | CASSRPVGEQYF | TGTGCCAGTAGTCGGCCAGTTGGCGAGCAGTACTTC
. | . | TRBJ1-1 | TRBV27 | CASRRNMNTEAFF | TGTGCCAGCAGGAGGAACATGAACACTGAAGCTTTCTTT
. | . | TRBJ2-7 | TRBV2 | CASSWFTESYEQYF | TGTGCCAGCTCATGGTTTACAGAGTCCTACGAGCAGTACTTC
. | . | TRBJ2-3 | TRBV3-1/TRBV3-2 | CASRLRTDTQYF | TGTGCCAGCAGACTGCGCACAGATACGCAGTATTTT
few | . | TRBJ1-3 | TRBV14 | CASSLIPAGSDTIYF | TGTGCCAGCAGCCTTATCCCGGCGGGTTCTGACACCATATATTTT
. | . | TRBJ1-2 | TRBV7-2 | CASSLGQGSGYTF | TGTGCCAGCAGCTTAGGCCAGGGAAGTGGCTACACCTTC
. | . | TRBJ1-6 | TRBV2 | CASSDDQAYSPLHF | TGTGCCAGCAGTGATGACCAGGCTTATTCACCCCTCCACTTT
. | . | TRBJ1-6 | TRBV16 | CASSPADITYNSPLHF | TGTGCCAGCAGCCCCGCAGACATCACCTATAATTCACCCCTCCACTTT
. | TRBD1 | TRBJ1-1 | TRBV11-1 | CASSFQGEGEAFF | TGTGCCAGCAGCTTTCAGGGGGAGGGTGAAGCTTTCTTT
. | . | TRBJ1-2 | TRBV5-1 | CASSLDGGRSGGYTF | TGCGCCAGCAGCTTGGATGGGGGGCGTTCGGGTGGCTACACCTTC
. | . | TRBJ2-1 | TRBV7-2 | CASSPTPLAPVVDEQFF | TGTGCCAGCAGCCCCACACCGTTAGCCCCGGTCGTCGATGAGCAGTTCTTC
. | TRBD1 | TRBJ1-4 | TRBV4-1 | CASSQDPLTGNNEKLFF | TGCGCCAGCAGCCAAGACCCCCTGACAGGGAATAATGAAAAACTGTTTTTT
. | . | TRBJ1-1 | TRBV12-3/TRBV12-4 | CASRGRGDTEAFF | TGTGCGAGCCGGGGTCGGGGGGACACTGAAGCTTTCTTT
. | TRBD1 | TRBJ1-2 | TRBV5-1 | CASSPTGGVNYGYTF | TGCGCCAGCAGCCCGACAGGGGGCGTTAACTATGGCTACACCTTC
. | TRBD1 | TRBJ1-5 | TRBV19 | CATVQGMFANQPQHF | TGTGCCACGGTACAGGGGATGTTTGCCAATCAGCCCCAGCATTTT
. | . | TRBJ2-1 | TRBV11-3 | CASSTTEQFF | TGTGCCAGCAGCACCACCGAGCAGTTCTTC
once | TRBD2 | TRBJ2-5 | TRBV7-2 | CASSPTSAGGGETQYF | TGTGCCAGCAGCCCCACCTCAGCGGGGGGGGGAGAGACCCAGTACTTC
. | . | TRBJ1-6 | TRBV21-1 | CASSYAVWGVSPLHF | TGTGCCAGCAGCTATGCAGTTTGGGGGGTCTCACCCCTCCACTTT
. | . | TRBJ1-6 | TRBV18 | CASSPQGGYNSPLHF | TGTGCCAGCTCACCACAAGGGGGCTATAATTCACCCCTCCACTTT
. | TRBD1 | TRBJ1-5 | TRBV4-2 | CASSQEDRGNQPQHF | TGTGCCAGCAGCCAAGAGGACAGGGGCAATCAGCCCCAGCATTTT
. | TRBD1 | TRBJ1-6 | TRBV4-1 | CASSQDRGRFSPLHF | TGCGCCAGCAGCCAGGACAGGGGGCGCTTTTCACCCCTCCACTTT
. | TRBD2 | TRBJ2-7 | TRBV9 | CASSASGGESSYEQYF | TGTGCCAGCAGCGCCAGCGGGGGGGAAAGCTCCTACGAGCAGTACTTC
. | TRBD1 | TRBJ2-7 | TRBV19 | CASSEPGQAEQYF | TGTGCCAGTAGTGAGCCGGGACAGGCCGAGCAGTACTTC
. | . | TRBJ1-1 | TRBV25-1 | CASSEWQGNTEAFF | TGTGCCAGCAGTGAATGGCAAGGGAACACTGAAGCTTTCTTT
. | . | TRBJ2-5 | TRBV30 | CAWSVQALGTQYF | TGTGCCTGGAGTGTACAGGCCCTGGGGACCCAGTACTTC
. | . | TRBJ2-1 | TRBV7-7 | CASSLDFPTSNEQFF | TGTGCTAGCAGCTTAGATTTTCCGACCTCCAATGAGCAGTTCTTC
. | . | TRBJ2-3 | TRBV24-1 | CATSDWGRSQSADTQYF | TGTGCCACCAGTGATTGGGGACGGAGCCAATCTGCAGATACGCAGTATTTT
. | . | TRBJ2-5 | TRBV28 | CASRLSGLETQYF | TGTGCCAGCAGACTCTCTGGATTGGAGACCCAGTACTTC
. | TRBD2 | TRBJ2-3 | TRBV7-2 | CASSYRLAGSRDTQYF | TGTGCCAGCAGCTACCGACTAGCGGGGTCACGGGATACGCAGTATTTT
. | TRBD1 | TRBJ2-3 | TRBV6-5 | CASRTGNWIDTQYF | TGTGCCAGCAGGACAGGGAATTGGATAGATACGCAGTATTTT
. | . | TRBJ1-3 | TRBV28 | CASSRPGVLGSGNTIYF | TGTGCCAGCAGTCGACCCGGGGTCCTTGGCTCTGGAAACACCATATATTTT
once | . | TRBJ2-3 | TRBV30 | CACPKKGGGTDTQYF | TGTGCCTGCCCCAAAAAAGGCGGGGGCACAGATACGCAGTATTTT
. | . | TRBJ1-3 | TRBV9 | CASSGTWENTIYF | TGTGCCAGCAGCGGGACCTGGGAAAACACCATATATTTT
. | . | TRBJ1-2 | TRBV6-2/TRBV6-3 | CASSTGGRGYTF | TGTGCCAGCAGTACTGGGGGCCGAGGCTACACCTTC
. | TRBD1 | TRBJ2-2 | TRBV10-3 | CAIPRGQGSNTGELFF | TGTGCCATCCCCCGAGGACAGGGATCGAACACCGGGGAGCTGTTTTTT
. | TRBD1 | TRBJ1-1 | TRBV18 | CASSPRTGGPNTEAFF | TGTGCCAGCTCACCAAGGACAGGGGGCCCGAACACTGAAGCTTTCTTT
. | . | TRBJ1-5 | TRBV30 | CAWSVRSNQPQHF | TGTGCCTGGAGTGTACGGAGCAATCAGCCCCAGCATTTT
. | TRBD2 | TRBJ2-7 | TRBV4-3 | CASSPGSGGTTYEQYF | TGCGCCAGCAGCCCCGGAAGCGGGGGGACTACCTACGAGCAGTACTTC
. | TRBD1 | TRBJ1-1 | TRBV15 | CATSLDPATGGRGNTEAFF | TGTGCCACCAGCTTAGACCCAGCGACAGGGGGCCGGGGGAACACTGAAGCTTTCTTT
. | TRBD2 | TRBJ2-2 | TRBV4-2 | CASSQEGLDSGELFF | TGTGCCAGCAGCCAAGAGGGACTAGATTCCGGGGAGCTGTTTTTT